A selection of T cell receptor beta chains follows, all from one sample in a study of radiotherapy plus CTLA-4 blockade in lung cancer. Using immunoSEQ multiplex PCR, the repertoire was profiled, and TCRdb retains in-frame clones only, with some absent. The table shows about 120,000 clones, with 85% to 90% occurring only once. The source was peripheral blood, collected from a patient treated with radiotherapy plus ipilimumab. These receptors were collected from a human donor with non-small cell lung cancer that progressed on radiotherapy plus ipilimumab. CDR3s include the opening cysteine and the closing phenylalanine or tryptophan. A D gene is named only where the DNA matches it firmly. The size of a clone is reported for some rows only, either as once, few or many, or as a class for expanded clones.

V,D,size,J,DNA,CDR3
TRBV13,TRBD1,NA,TRBJ1-1,TGTGCCAGCAGCTTAGGTAGGGGGCTGAACACTGAAGCTTTCTTT,CASSLGRGLNTEAFF
TRBV2,NA,NA,TRBJ2-7,TGTGCCAGCGGCACATTTAGCTCCTACGAGCAGTACTTC,CASGTFSSYEQYF
TRBV7-8,TRBD2,few,TRBJ2-3,TGTGCCAGCAGAGGCCGACGGGGGAGGGTTAGCACAGATACGCAGTATTTT,CASRGRRGRVSTDTQYF
TRBV19,NA,NA,TRBJ2-1,TGTGCCAGTAGTTTTCCGCCTGGGAATGAGCAGTTCTTC,CASSFPPGNEQFF
TRBV5-1,TRBD2,NA,TRBJ2-7,TGCGCCAGCAGCTTGGGTAGCGGGAGCTACGAGCAGTACTTC,CASSLGSGSYEQYF
TRBV6-5,NA,NA,TRBJ1-1,TGTGCCAGCAGTGGCCGAATCGGCACTGAAGCTTTCTTT,CASSGRIGTEAFF
TRBV5-4,NA,NA,TRBJ1-2,TGTGCCAGCAGCTTGGAGCAGGGCCCCTATGGCTACACCTTC,CASSLEQGPYGYTF
TRBV19,NA,NA,TRBJ2-1,TGTGCCAGTAGTGGGGGGGCTGTGTACAATGAGCAGTTCTTC,CASSGGAVYNEQFF
TRBV6-6,TRBD1,few,TRBJ1-2,TGTGCCAGCAGTTACCGACAGGGTCGGGACGGCTACACCTTC,CASSYRQGRDGYTF
TRBV18,TRBD1,NA,TRBJ1-6,TGTGCCAGCTCATCCGCCGGGACAGGGGCTACATCACCCCTCCACTTT,CASSSAGTGATSPLHF
TRBV11-3,NA,NA,TRBJ1-1,TGTGCCAGCAGCTTAACTCCGGCGCCGAACACTGAAGCTTTCTTT,CASSLTPAPNTEAFF
TRBV9,NA,NA,TRBJ2-5,TGTGCCAGCAGCGTAGGGGGCCTAGAGACCCAGTACTTC,CASSVGGLETQYF
TRBV25-1,TRBD1,NA,TRBJ1-2,TGTGCCAGCCGTGGGACAGTCCTGAACGGTGGCTACACCTTC,CASRGTVLNGGYTF
TRBV6-5,NA,NA,TRBJ1-1,TGTGCCAGCAGTTACTCCCTCTTAGAGACTGAAGCTTTCTTT,CASSYSLLETEAFF
TRBV2,NA,NA,TRBJ2-5,TGTGCCAGCATTGAGAGAGGGAGTTTTGTTTCCCAAGAGACCCAGTACTTC,CASIERGSFVSQETQYF
TRBV2,TRBD1,NA,TRBJ1-1,TGTGCCAGCAGTGGGACAGGGGGCAAGTCTGAAGCTTTCTTT,CASSGTGGKSEAFF
TRBV2,TRBD1,NA,TRBJ2-5,TGTGCCAGCAATCGACAGGGGGCGGGGGAGACCCAGTACTTC,CASNRQGAGETQYF
TRBV5-8,NA,NA,TRBJ2-7,TGTGCCAGCGAGGCGGACCTACCTCGTTACGAGCAGTACTTC,CASEADLPRYEQYF
TRBV27,NA,NA,TRBJ1-1,TGTGCCAGCAGTTTGTTAGGAAGGTACACTGAAGCTTTCTTT,CASSLLGRYTEAFF
TRBV13,NA,NA,TRBJ1-2,TGTGCCAGCAGCAGGGGGGGCAAAGCTGGCTACACCTTC,CASSRGGKAGYTF
TRBV6-1,NA,NA,TRBJ1-2,TGTGCCAGCAGTGAAGCGTCAGGGGTCCGCGGCTACACCTTC,CASSEASGVRGYTF
TRBV6-6,TRBD2,NA,TRBJ2-5,TGTGCCAGCAGTCAAGTCTGGGGGGGAGAAGAGACCCAGTACTTC,CASSQVWGGEETQYF
TRBV27,TRBD2,once,TRBJ2-1,TGTGCCAGCAGGACTAGCGGGAGAAGTGAGCAGTTCTTC,CASRTSGRSEQFF